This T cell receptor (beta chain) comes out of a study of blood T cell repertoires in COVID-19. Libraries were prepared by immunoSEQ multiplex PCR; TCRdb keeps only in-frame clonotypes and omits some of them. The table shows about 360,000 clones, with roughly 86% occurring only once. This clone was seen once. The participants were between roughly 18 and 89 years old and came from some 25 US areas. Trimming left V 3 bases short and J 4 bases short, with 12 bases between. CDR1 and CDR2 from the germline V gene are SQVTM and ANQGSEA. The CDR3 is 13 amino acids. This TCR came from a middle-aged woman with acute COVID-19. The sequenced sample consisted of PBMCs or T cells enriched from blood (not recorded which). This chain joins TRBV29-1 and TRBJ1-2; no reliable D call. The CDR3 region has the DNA TGCAGCGTTGACCCTTTGGGAGTCTATGGCTACACCTTC. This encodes CSVDPLGVYGYTF.